The T cell receptor (beta chain) under discussion was sequenced for a study of shared clonotypes between healthy human individuals. Turning to this clone: What it binds is unknown.

General study points: Clonotypes shared by all four donors outscored non-shared clonotypes in generation probability.

The CDR3 runs 13 residues. Trimming cost V 7 bases and J 9 bases, with 16 bases left between them. Germline V gene sequence: CDR1 SNHLY, CDR2 FYNNEI. The table came from immunoSEQ multiplex PCR; TCRdb's copy has only in-frame clones and leaves some out. Of around 1.6 million clones in the sample, 98% were seen once. Sequenced material: naive CD4+ T cells sorted from blood. Sample subset: CD45RA+ positively selected. The TCR originated in a man under 40 in good health. The rearrangement links TRBV2 to TRBJ1-5; a weak D match, TRBD1 (6 bases). CDR3 protein: CASMPGASRPQHF. The DNA for the CDR3 is TGTGCCAGCATGCCAGGGGCCTCCCGGCCCCAGCATTTT.